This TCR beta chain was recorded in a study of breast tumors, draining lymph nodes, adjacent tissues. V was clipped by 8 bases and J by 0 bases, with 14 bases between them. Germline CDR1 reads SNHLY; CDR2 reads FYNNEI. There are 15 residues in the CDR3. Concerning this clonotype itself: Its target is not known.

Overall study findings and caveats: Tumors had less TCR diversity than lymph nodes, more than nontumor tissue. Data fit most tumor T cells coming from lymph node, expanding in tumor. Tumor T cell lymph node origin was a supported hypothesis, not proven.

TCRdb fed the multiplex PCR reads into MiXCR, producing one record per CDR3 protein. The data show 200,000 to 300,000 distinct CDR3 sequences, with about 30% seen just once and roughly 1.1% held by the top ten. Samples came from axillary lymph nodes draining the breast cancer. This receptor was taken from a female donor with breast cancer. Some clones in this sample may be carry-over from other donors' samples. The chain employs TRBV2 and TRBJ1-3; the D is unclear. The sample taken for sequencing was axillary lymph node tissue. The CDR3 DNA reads TGTGCCAGCTTGGAAGCCCTGAGCTCTGGAAACACCATATATTTT. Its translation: CASLEALSSGNTIYF.